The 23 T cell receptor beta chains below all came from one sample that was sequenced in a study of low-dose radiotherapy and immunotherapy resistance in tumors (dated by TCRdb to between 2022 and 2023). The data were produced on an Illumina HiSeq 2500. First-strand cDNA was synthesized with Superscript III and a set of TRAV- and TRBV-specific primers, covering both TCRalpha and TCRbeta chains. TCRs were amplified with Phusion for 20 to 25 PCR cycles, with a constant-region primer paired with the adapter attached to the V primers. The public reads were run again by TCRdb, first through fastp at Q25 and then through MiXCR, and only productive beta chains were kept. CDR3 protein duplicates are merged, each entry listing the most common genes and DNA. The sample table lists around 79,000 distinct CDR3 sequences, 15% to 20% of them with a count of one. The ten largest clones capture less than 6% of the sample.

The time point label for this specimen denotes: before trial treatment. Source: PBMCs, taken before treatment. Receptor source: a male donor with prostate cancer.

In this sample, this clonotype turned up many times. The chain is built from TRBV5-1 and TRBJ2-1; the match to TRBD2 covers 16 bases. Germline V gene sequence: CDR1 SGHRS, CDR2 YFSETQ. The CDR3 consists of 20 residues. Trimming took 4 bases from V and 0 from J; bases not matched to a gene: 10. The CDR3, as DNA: TGCGCCAGCAGCAAAGCCCCCGGGACTAGCGGGAGGGCCTCCTACAATGAGCAGTTCTTC. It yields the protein CASSKAPGTSGRASYNEQFF.

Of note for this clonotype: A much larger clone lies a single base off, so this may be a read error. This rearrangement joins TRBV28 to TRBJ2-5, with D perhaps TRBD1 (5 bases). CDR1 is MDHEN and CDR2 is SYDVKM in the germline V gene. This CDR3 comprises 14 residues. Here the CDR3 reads CTSSLPGNGETQYF. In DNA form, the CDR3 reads TGTACCAGCAGTCTCCCAGGGAATGGCGAGACCCAGTACTTC.

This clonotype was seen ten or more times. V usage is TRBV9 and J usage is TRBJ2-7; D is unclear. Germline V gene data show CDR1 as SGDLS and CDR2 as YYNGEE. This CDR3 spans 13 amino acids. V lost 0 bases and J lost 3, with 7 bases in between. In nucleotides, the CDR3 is TGTGCCAGCAGCGTAGATGGCAGCTACGAGCAGTACTTC. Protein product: CASSVDGSYEQYF. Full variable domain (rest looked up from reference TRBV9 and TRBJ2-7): DSGVTQTPKHLITATGQRVTLRCSPRSGDLSVYWYQQSLDQGLQFLIQYYNGEERAKGNILERFSAQQFPDLHSELNLSSLELGDSALYFCASSVDGSYEQYFGPGTRLTVT.

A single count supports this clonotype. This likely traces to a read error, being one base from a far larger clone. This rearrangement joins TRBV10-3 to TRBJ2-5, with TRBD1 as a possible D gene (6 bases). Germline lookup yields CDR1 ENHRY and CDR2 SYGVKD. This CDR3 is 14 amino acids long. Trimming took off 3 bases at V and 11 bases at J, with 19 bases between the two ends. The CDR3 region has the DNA TGTGCCATCAGTGAAATCTCACAGGGCGTGGAGCAGTACTTC. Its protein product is CAISEISQGVEQYF.

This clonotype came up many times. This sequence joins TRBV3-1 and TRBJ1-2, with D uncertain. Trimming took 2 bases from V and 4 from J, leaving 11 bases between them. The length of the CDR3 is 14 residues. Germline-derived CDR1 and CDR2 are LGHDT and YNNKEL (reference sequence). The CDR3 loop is CASSQQQAAYGYTF. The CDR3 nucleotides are TGTGCCAGCAGCCAACAGCAGGCGGCCTATGGCTACACCTTC.

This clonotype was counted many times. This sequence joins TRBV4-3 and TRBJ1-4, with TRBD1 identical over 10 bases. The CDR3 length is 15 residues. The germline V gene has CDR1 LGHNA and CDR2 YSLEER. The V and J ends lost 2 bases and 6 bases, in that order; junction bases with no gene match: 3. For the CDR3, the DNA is TGCGCCAGCAGCCAACCGGGGACAGGGGATGAAAAACTGTTTTTT. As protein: CASSQPGTGDEKLFF.

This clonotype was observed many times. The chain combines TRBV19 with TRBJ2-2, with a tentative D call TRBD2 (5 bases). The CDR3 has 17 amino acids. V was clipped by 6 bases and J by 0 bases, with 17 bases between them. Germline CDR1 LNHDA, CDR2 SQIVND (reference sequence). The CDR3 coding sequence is TGTGCCAGTAGGACCAAGGCGGGTTCCGCGAACACCGGGGAGCTGTTTTTT. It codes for CASRTKAGSANTGELFF.

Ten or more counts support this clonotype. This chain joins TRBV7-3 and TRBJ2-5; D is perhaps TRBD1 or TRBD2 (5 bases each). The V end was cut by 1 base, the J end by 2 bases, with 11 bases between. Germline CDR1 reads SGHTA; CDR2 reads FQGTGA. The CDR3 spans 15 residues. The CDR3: CASSLMGQRQETQYF. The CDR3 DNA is TGTGCCAGCAGCTTAATGGGGCAGCGGCAAGAGACCCAGTACTTC.

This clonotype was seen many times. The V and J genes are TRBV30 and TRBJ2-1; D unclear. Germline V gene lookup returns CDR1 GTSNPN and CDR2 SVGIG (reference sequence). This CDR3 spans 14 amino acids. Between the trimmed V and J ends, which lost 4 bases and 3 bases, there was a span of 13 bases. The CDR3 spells CAWTGMIRYNEQFF. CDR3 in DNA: TGTGCCTGGACCGGAATGATCCGCTACAATGAGCAGTTCTTC.

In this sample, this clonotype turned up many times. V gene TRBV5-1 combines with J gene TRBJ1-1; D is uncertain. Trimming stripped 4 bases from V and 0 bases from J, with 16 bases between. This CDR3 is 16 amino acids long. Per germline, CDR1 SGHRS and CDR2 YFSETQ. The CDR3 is CASSVNSGQLNTEAFF. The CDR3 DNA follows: TGCGCCAGCAGCGTTAACTCGGGCCAGTTGAACACTGAAGCTTTCTTT.

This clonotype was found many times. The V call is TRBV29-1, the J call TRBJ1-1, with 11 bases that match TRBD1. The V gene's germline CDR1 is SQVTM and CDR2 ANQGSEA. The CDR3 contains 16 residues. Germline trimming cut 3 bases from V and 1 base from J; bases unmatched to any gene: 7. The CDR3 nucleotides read TGCAGCGTTGACGGTGGGACAGGGGGGAAGAACACTGAAGCTTTCTTT. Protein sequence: CSVDGGTGGKNTEAFF.

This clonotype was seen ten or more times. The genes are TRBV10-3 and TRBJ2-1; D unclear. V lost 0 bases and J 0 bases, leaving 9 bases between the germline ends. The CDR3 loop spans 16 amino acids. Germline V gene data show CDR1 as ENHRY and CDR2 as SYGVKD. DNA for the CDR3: TGTGCCATCAGTGAGTCCGGCGGATTCTCCTACAATGAGCAGTTCTTC. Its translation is CAISESGGFSYNEQFF.

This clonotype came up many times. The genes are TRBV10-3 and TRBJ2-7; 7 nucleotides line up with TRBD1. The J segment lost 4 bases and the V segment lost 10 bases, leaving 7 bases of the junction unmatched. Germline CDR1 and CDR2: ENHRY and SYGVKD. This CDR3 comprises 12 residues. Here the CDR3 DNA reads TGTGCCACCGGACAGGAAGAGTACGAGCAGTACTTC. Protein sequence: CATGQEEYEQYF.

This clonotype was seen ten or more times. The CDR3 sequence is CASSQDGRSDTQYF. In DNA form, the CDR3 reads TGCGCCAGCAGCCAAGACGGCAGGTCGGATACGCAGTATTTT. The rearrangement uses TRBV4-3 and TRBJ2-3; unclear D gene. Trimming shortened V by 0 bases and J by 6 bases, and 10 bases separated the two germline ends. Germline CDR1 LGHNA, CDR2 YSLEER. CDR3 length: 14 residues.

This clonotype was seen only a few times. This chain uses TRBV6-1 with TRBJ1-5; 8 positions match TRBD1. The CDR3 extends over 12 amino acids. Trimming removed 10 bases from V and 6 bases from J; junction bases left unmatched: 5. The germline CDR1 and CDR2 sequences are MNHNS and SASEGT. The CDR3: CATLGTGQPQHF. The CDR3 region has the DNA TGTGCCACCCTAGGGACAGGTCAGCCCCAGCATTTT.

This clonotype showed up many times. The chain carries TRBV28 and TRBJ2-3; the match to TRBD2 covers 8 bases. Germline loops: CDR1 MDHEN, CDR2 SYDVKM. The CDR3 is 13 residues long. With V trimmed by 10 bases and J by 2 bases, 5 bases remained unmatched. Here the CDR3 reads CAIGLAVTDTQYF. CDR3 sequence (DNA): TGTGCCATCGGACTAGCCGTCACAGATACGCAGTATTTT.

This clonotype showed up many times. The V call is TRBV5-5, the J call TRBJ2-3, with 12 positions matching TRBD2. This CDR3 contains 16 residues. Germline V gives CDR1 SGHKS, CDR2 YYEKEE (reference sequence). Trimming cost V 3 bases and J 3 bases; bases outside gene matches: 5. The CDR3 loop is CASSSTSGSYTDTQYF. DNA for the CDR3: TGTGCCAGCAGCTCGACTAGCGGGAGTTATACAGATACGCAGTATTTT.

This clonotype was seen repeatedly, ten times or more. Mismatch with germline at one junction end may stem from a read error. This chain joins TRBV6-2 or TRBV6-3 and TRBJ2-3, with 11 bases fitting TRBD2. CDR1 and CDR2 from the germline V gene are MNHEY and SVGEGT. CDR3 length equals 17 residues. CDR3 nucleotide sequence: TGTGCCAGCAGTGACTCCCTTATAGCGGGGGGGCCTAATACGCAGTATTTT. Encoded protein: CASSDSLIAGGPNTQYF.

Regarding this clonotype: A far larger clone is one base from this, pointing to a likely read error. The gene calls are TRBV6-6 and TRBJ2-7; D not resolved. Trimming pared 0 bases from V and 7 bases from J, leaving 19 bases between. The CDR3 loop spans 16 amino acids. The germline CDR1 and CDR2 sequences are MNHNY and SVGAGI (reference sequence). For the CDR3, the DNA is TGTGCCAGCAGTTACTCGTCTATGTCCTCCTGGGGTGAGCAGTACTTC. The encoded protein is CASSYSSMSSWGEQYF.

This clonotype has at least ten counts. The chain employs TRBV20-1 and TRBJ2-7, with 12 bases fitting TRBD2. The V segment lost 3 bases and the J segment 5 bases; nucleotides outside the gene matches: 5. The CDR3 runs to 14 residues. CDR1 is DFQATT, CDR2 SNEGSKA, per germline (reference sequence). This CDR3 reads CSARRTSGVNEQYF. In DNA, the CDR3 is TGCAGTGCTAGGAGGACTAGCGGGGTCAACGAGCAGTACTTC.

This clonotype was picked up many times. The CDR3 DNA sequence: TGTGCCAGCAGCTTAGACCACCGTGGGAACACCATATATTTT. Translation gives CASSLDHRGNTIYF. The chain uses TRBV7-2 and TRBJ1-3, with D hard to call. Trimming cost V 1 base and J 7 bases, with 11 bases left between them. The CDR3 contains 14 residues. CDR1 and CDR2 from the germline V gene are SGHTA and FQGNSA.

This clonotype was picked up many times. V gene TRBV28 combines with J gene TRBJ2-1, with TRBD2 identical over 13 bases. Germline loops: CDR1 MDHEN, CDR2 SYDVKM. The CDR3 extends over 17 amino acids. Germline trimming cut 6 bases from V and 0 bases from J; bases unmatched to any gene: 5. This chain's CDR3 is CASSTGLAGSSYNEQFF. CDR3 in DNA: TGTGCCAGCAGCACGGGACTAGCGGGGAGCTCCTACAATGAGCAGTTCTTC.

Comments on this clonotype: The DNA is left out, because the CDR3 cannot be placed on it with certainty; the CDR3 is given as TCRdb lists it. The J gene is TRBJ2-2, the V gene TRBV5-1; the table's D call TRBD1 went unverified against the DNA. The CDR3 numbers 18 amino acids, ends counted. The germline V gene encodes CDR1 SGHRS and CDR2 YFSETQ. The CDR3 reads CASSSGTGVTGELFFFFF.